This TCR beta chain comes out of a study of shared clonotypes between healthy human individuals. In its sample, this clone was seen a few times. Its antigen is not known. Study-wide points: All-four-donor shared clonotypes had higher generation probabilities than non-shared clonotypes did. The sole specimen, blood, was sampled, and tissue repertoires likely differ.

In the naive CD8 group, cells lacked CD45RO and were positively selected for CCR7, so terminally differentiated effector memory CD45RA+ cells were left out. Authors' data handling: Owing to the provision of junction-only sequences devoid of quality scores by immunoSEQ, filtering differed. Profiled with immunoSEQ multiplex PCR; TCRdb holds only in-frame clones, not every one. That table furnishes V, J and clone size, whereas the DNA furnished D and trimming. The repertoire holds roughly 2.1 million clones, about 93% seen once, with approximately 1.7% in the top ten. The source is a man younger than 35 in good health. Some clones in this sample may be carry-over from other donors' samples. The sequenced sample was naive CD8+ T cells from PBMCs.

This CDR3 reads CASTPGGSGYTF. The CDR3, as DNA: TGTGCCAGCACCCCGGGGGGGTCTGGCTACACCTTC. The chain joins TRBV6-5 to TRBJ1-2; possibly TRBD1 for D (5 bases). V shed 7 bases and J shed 7 bases, with 13 bases lying between them. Germline-derived CDR1 and CDR2 are MNHEY and SVGAGI. The CDR3 covers 12 residues.